What follows describes a single T cell receptor beta chain. As yet, its antigen is unknown. This sample was included in a study of cytomegalovirus exposure and HLA in healthy donors. Study observations and caveats: Cytomegalovirus-associated TCR beta chains were listed, numbering 164. In the 100 to 150 validation repertoires, more than 85% of cluster scores exceeded 0, per a later analysis. A classifier reportedly called cytomegalovirus status with high sensitivity and specificity.

The germline V gene encodes CDR1 MDHEN and CDR2 SYDVKM. This CDR3 is 16 amino acids long. J lost 6 bases, V lost 8 bases, and 13 bases had no gene match. Profiled with immunoSEQ multiplex PCR; TCRdb holds only in-frame clones, not every one. Of about 130,000 clones in the sample, approximately 94% were seen once. Separate from the roughly 710-subject first cohort, the roughly 120-subject validation cohort was the one that the donors belonged to. J is TRBJ1-1 and V is TRBV28, with 12 bases that match TRBD1. The receptor was isolated from a young man in good health and CMV-seronegative. The sequenced sample was PBMCs. This chain's CDR3 is CASLGQGAIVYAEAFF. The CDR3 region has the DNA TGTGCCAGCTTGGGACAGGGGGCGATCGTCTACGCTGAAGCTTTCTTT.